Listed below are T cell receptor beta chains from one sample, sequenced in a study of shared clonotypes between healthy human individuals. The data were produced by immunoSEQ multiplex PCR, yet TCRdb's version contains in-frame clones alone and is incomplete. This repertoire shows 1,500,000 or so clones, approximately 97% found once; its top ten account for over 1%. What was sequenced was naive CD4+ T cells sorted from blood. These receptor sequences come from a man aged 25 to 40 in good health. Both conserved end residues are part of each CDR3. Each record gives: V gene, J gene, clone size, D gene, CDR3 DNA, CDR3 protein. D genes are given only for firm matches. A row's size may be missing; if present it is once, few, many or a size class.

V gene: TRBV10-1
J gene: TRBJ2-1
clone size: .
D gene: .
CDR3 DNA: TGCGCCAGCAGTGAGACGGCGTCCTACAATGAGCAGTTCTTC
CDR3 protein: CASSETASYNEQFF

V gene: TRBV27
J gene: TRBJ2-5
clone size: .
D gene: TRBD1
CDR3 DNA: TGTGCCAGCAGTTGGGGACAGGGACAAGAGACCCAGTACTTC
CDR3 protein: CASSWGQGQETQYF

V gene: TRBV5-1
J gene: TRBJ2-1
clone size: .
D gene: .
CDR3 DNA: TGCGCCAGCAGCTTAAGCAAGGGGATTGAGCAGTTCTTC
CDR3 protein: CASSLSKGIEQFF

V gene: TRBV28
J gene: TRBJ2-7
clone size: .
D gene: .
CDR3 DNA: TGTGCCAGCCGGAGAGGAGCCCTCTACGAGCAGTACTTC
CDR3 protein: CASRRGALYEQYF

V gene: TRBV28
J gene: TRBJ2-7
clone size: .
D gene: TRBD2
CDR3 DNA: TGTGCCAGCAGCCCTCGGACTAGCGGATCCTACGAGCAGTACTTC
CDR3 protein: CASSPRTSGSYEQYF

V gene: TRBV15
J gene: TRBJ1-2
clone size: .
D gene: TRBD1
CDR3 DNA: TGTGCCACCAGCTTTGGACAGGACGGCGGCTACACCTTC
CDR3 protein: CATSFGQDGGYTF

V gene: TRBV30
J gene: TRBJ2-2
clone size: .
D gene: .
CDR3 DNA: TGTGCCTGGAGTGTCCGGGGCACCGGGGAGCTGTTTTTT
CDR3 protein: CAWSVRGTGELFF

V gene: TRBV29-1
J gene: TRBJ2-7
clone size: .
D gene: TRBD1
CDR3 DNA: TGCAGCGTTGACGGGACAGGGGACGAGCAGTACTTC
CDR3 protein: CSVDGTGDEQYF

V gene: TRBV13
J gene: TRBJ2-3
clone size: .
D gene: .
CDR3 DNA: TGTGCCAGCAGCTCCAGACTAACTAGCACAGATACGCAGTATTTT
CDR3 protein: CASSSRLTSTDTQYF

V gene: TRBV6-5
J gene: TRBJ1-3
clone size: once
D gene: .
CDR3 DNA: TGTGCCAGCAGTTACGATGGGGGACTCCCTGGAAACACCATATATTTT
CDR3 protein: CASSYDGGLPGNTIYF

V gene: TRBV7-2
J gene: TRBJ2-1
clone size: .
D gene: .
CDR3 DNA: TGTGCCAGCAGCTTAGTCCAAGGCGCCCCGTGGCCTAATGAGCAGTTCTTC
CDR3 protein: CASSLVQGAPWPNEQFF

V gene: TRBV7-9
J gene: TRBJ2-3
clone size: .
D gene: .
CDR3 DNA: TGTGCCAGCAGCATTACAGGGCCAGCAGATACGCAGTATTTT
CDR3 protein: CASSITGPADTQYF

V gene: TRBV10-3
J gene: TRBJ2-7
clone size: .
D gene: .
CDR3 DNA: TGTGCCACCCGGGCCCTCAACTACGAGCAGTACTTC
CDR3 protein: CATRALNYEQYF

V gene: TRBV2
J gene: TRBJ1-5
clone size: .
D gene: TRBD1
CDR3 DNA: TGTGCCAGCAGTGATCCGACAGGGTGGGTTCAGCCCCAGCATTTT
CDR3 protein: CASSDPTGWVQPQHF

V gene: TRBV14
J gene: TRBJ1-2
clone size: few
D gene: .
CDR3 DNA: TGTGCCAGCAGCCCCGGGCCAGCAGTTGGCTACACCTTC
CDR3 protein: CASSPGPAVGYTF

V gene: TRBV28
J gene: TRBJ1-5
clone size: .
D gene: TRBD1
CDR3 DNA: TGTGCCAGCAGTGACCCGGGACAGGGCTTTGGAGGGAATCAGCCCCAGCATTTT
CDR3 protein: CASSDPGQGFGGNQPQHF

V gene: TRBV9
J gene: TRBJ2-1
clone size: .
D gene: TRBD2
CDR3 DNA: TGTGCCAGCAGCGTAGGAACGGGAGGGCCTTACAATGAGCAGTTCTTC
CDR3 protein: CASSVGTGGPYNEQFF

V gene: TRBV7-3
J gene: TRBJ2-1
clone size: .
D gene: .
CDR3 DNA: TGTGCCAGCAGCTTAATCTTGATGGGGGATGAGCAGTTCTTC
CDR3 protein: CASSLILMGDEQFF

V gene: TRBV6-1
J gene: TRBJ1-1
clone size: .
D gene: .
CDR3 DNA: TGTGCCAGCAGCTACCTACTTATGAACACTGAAGCTTTCTTT
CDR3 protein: CASSYLLMNTEAFF

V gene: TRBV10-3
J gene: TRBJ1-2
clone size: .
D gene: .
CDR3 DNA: TGTGCCATCAGCCCCGACGCGGGGGACTATGGCTACACCTTC
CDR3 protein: CAISPDAGDYGYTF

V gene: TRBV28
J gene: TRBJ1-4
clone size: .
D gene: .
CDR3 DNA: TGTGCCAGCAGTTTAGGAAATGAAAAACTGTTTTTT
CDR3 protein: CASSLGNEKLFF

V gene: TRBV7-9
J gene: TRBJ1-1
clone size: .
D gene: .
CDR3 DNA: TGTGCCAGCGACCCAGAACTGGCAGTGAACACTGAAGCTTTCTTT
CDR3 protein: CASDPELAVNTEAFF

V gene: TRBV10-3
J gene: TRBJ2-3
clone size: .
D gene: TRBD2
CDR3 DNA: TGTGCCATCAGCGAAGCGGGAGGCGGTGGCACAGATACGCAGTATTTT
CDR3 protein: CAISEAGGGGTDTQYF

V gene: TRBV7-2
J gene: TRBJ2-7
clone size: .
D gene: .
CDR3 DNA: TGTGCCAGCAGCTTAGCTGGCAGTGTCTACGAGCAGTACTTC
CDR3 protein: CASSLAGSVYEQYF

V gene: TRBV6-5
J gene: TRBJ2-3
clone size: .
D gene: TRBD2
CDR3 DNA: TGTGCCAGCAGTTACCCGGGACTAGCTATGCAGTATTTT
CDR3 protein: CASSYPGLAMQYF

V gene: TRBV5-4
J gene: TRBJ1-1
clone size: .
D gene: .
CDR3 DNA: TGTGCCAGCAGCGGGGCAAGTTACACTGAAGCTTTCTTT
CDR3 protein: CASSGASYTEAFF

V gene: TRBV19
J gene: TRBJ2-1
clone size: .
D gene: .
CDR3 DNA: TGTGCCAGTAGTGAATCAACCGATTCCAATGAGCAGTTCTTC
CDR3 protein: CASSESTDSNEQFF